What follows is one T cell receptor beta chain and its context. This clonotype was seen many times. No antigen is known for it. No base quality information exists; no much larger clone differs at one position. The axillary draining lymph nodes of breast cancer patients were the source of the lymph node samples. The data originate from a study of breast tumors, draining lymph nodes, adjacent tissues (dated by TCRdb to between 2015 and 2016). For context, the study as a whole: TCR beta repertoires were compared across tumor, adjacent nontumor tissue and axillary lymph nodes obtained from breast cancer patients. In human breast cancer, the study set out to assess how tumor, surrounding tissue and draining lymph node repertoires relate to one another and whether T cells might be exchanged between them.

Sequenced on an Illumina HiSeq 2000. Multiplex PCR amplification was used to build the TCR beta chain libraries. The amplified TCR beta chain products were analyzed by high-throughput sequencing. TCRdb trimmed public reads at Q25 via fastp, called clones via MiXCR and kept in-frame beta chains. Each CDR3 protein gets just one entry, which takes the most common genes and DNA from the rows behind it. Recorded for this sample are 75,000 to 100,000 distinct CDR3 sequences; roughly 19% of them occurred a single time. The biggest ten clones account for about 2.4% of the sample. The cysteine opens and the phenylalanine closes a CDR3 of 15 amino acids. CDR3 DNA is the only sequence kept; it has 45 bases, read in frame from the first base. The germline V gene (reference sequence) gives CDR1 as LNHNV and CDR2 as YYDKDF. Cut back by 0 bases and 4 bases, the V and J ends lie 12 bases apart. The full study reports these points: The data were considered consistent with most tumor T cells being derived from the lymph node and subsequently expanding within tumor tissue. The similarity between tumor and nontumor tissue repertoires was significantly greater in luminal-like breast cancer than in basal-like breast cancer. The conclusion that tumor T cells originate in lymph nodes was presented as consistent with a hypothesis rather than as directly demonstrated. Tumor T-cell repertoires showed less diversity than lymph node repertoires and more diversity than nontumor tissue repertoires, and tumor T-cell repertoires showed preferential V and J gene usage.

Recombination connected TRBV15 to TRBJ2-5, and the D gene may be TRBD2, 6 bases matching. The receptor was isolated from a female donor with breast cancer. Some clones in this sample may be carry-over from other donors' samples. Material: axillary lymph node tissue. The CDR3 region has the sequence CATSREEGRIETQYF. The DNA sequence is TGTGCCACCAGCAGAGAGGAGGGCCGAATAGAGACCCAGTACTTC.